Here is one T cell receptor beta chain with its context. This entry is derived from a study of control samples from healthy donors and cancer patients. Assay: immunoSEQ multiplex PCR; the TCRdb copy retains only in-frame clones and omits some. The data show tens of thousands of clones, roughly 90% seen once. The germline V and J ends were trimmed by 3 bases and 2 bases, with 11 bases remaining between them. Looked up from germline, CDR1 is PRHDT and CDR2 is FYEKMQ (reference sequence). This CDR3 region has 14 residues. The chain combines TRBV13 with TRBJ2-7; a weak D match, TRBD1 (5 bases). The clonotype originates from a woman in her fifties or sixties in good health. The sample consisted of blood. The CDR3, as DNA: TGTGCCAGCAGCTTGGCAGGGTTTCCCTACGAGCAGTACTTC. This translates into CASSLAGFPYEQYF.